This T cell receptor (beta chain) was identified in a study of shared clonotypes between healthy human individuals. The repertoire was sequenced with immunoSEQ multiplex PCR; TCRdb's copy has only in-frame clones and lacks some. The sample shows about 600,000 clones, around 97% of them seen only once. This TCR derives from a woman aged 30 to 39 in good health. What was sequenced was naive CD4+ T cells sorted from blood. Documented subset: CD45RA+ positively selected.

CDR3 region: CASSLQRSSYNEQFF. The DNA for the CDR3 is TGCGCCAGCAGCCTCCAGCGGAGCTCCTACAATGAGCAGTTCTTC. The chain carries TRBV5-1 and TRBJ2-1, with D maybe TRBD2 (5 bases). V was clipped by 4 bases and J by 0 bases, with 11 bases between them. CDR3 size: 15 residues. Germline CDR1 SGHRS, CDR2 YFSETQ.